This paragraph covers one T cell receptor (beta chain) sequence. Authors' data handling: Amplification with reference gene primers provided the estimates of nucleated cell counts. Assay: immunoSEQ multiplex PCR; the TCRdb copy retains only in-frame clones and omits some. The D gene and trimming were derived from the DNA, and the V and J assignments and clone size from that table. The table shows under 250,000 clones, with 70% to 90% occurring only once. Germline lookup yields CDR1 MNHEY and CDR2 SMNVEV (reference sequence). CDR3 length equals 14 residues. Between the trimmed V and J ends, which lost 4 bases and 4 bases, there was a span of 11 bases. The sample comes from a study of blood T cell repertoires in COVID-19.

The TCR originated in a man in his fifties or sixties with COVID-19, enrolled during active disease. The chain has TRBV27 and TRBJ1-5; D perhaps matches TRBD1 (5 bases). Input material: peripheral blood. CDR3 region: CASSSGQGNQPQHF. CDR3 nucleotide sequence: TGTGCCAGCAGTTCAGGGCAGGGAAATCAGCCCCAGCATTTT.